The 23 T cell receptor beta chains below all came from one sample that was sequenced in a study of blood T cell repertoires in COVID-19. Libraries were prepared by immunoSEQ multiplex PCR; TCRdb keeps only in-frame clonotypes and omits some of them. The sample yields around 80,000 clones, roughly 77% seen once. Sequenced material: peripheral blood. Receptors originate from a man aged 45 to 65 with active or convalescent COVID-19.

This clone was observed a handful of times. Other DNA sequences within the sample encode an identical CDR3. The DNA of the CDR3 is TGTGCCAGCAGCCAAGACAGGGCAGATACGCAGTATTTT. Translation: CASSQDRADTQYF. This sequence joins TRBV3-1 (or the pseudogene TRBV3-2) and TRBJ2-3; the D gene is possibly TRBD1 (5 bases). Trimming removed 0 bases from V and 4 bases from J, with 5 bases in between. This CDR3 region has 13 residues. The V gene's germline CDR1 is LGHDT and CDR2 YNNKEL (reference sequence).

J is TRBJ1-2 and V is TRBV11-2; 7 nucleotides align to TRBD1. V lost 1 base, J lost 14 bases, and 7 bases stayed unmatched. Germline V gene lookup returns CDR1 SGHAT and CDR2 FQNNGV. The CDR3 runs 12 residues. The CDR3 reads CASSLGDRVHTF. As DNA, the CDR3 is TGTGCCAGCAGCTTAGGCGACAGGGTCCATACCTTC.

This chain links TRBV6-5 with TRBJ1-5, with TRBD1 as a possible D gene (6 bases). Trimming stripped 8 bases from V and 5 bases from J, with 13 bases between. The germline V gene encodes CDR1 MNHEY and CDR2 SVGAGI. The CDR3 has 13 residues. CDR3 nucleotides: TGTGCCAGCTCCGGACAGCAAGATCAGCCCCAGCATTTT. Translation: CASSGQQDQPQHF.

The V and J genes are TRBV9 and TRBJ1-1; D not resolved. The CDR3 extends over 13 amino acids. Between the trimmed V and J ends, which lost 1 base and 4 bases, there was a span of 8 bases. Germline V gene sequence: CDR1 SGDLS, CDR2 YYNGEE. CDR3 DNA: TGTGCCAGCAGCGTAAGCGAGGCCACTGAAGCTTTCTTT. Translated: CASSVSEATEAFF.

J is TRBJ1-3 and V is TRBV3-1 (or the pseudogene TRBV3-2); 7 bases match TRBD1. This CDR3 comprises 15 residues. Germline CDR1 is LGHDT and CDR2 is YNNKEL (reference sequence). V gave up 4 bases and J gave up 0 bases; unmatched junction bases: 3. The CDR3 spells CASSLGQASGNTIYF. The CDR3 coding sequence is TGTGCCAGCAGCCTCGGACAGGCCTCTGGAAACACCATATATTTT.

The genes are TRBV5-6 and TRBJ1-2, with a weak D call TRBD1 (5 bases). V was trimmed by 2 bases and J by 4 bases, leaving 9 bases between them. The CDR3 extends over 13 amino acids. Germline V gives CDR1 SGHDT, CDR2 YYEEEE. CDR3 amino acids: CASSFADSYGYTF. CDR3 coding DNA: TGTGCCAGCAGCTTCGCCGACAGCTATGGCTACACCTTC.

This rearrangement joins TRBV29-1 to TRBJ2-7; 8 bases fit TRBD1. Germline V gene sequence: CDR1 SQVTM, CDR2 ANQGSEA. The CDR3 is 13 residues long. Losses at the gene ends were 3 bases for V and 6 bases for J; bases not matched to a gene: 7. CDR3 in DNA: TGCAGCGTTGATGGGACAGGCCCTGGCGAGCAGTACTTC. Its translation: CSVDGTGPGEQYF.

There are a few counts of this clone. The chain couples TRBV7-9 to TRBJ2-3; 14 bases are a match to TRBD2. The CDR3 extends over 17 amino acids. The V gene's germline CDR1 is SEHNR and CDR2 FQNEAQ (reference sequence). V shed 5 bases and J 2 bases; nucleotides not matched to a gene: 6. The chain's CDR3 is CASSGGTSGGITDTQYF. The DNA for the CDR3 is TGTGCCAGCAGCGGTGGGACTAGCGGGGGTATCACAGATACGCAGTATTTT.

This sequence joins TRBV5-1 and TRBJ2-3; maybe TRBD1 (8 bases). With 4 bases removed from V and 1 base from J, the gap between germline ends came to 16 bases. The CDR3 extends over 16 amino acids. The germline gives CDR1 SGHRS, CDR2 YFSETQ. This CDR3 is CASSPRQGRGTDTQYF. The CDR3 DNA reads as TGCGCCAGCAGCCCCCGACAGGGGAGGGGCACAGATACGCAGTATTTT.

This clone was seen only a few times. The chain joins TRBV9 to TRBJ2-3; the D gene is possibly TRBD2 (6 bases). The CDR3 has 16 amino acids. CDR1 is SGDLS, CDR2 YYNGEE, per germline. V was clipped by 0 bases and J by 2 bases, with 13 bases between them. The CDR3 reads CASSVASSAVTDTQYF. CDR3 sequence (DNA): TGTGCCAGCAGCGTAGCTTCTAGCGCGGTCACAGATACGCAGTATTTT.

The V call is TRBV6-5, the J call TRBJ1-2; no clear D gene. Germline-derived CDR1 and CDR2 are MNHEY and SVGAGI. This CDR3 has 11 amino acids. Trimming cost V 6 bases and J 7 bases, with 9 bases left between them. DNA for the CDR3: TGTGCCAGCAGCCCAAGAGGTGGCTACACCTTC. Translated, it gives CASSPRGGYTF.

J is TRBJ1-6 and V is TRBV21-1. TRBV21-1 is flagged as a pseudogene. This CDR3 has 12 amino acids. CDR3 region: CASRGRGSPLHF. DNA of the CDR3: TGTGCCAGCAGGGGGAGAGGGTCACCCCTCCACTTT.

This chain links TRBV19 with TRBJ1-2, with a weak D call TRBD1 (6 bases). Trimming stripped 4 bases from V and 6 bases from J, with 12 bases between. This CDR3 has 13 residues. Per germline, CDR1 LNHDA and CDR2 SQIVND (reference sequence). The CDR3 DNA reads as TGTGCCAGTAGTACGGGCAGGGGACATGGCTACACCTTC. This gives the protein CASSTGRGHGYTF. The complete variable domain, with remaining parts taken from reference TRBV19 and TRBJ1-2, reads DGGITQSPKYLFRKEGQNVTLSCEQNLNHDAMYWYRQDPGQGLRLIYYSQIVNDFQKGDIAEGYSVSREKKESFPLTVTSAQKNPTAFYLCASSTGRGHGYTFGSGTRLTVV.

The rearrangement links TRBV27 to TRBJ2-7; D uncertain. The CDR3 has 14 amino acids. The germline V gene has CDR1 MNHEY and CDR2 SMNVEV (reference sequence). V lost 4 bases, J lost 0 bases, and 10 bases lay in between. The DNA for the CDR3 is TGTGCCAGCAGTTCTTTCCCGGGCTCCTACGAGCAGTACTTC. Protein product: CASSSFPGSYEQYF.

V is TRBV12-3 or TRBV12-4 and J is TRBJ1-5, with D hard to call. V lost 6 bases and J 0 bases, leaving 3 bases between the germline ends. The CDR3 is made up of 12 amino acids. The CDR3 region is CASSVSNQPQHF. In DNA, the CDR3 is TGTGCCAGCAGCGTTAGCAATCAGCCCCAGCATTTT.

The CDR3 protein is CASSHVTGYQPQHF. CDR3 DNA: TGTGCCAGCAGCCACGTTACAGGCTATCAGCCCCAGCATTTT. The chain links TRBV14 to TRBJ1-5, with D perhaps TRBD1 (5 bases). Germline CDR1 SGHDN, CDR2 FVKESK. V lost 3 bases, J lost 5 bases, and 11 bases lay in between. The CDR3 has 14 amino acids.

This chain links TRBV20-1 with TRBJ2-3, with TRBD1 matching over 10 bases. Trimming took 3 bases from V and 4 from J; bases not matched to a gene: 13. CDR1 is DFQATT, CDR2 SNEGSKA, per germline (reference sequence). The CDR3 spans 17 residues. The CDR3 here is CSASAPGQGLFSDTQYF. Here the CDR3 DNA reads TGCAGTGCTAGTGCCCCGGGACAGGGGTTATTTTCAGATACGCAGTATTTT.

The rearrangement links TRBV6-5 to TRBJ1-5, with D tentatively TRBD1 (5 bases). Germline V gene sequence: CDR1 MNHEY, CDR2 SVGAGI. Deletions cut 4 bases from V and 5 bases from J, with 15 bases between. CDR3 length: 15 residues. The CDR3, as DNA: TGTGCCAGCAGTTGGGGCCTCGGAGGGGATCAGCCCCAGCATTTT. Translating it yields CASSWGLGGDQPQHF.

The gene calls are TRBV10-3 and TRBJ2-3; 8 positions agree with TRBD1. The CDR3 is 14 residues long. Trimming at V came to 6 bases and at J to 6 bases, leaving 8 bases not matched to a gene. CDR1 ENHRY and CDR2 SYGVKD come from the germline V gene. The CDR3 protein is CAIRPSDRGDTQYF. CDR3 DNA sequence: TGTGCCATCAGACCATCCGACAGGGGCGATACGCAGTATTTT.

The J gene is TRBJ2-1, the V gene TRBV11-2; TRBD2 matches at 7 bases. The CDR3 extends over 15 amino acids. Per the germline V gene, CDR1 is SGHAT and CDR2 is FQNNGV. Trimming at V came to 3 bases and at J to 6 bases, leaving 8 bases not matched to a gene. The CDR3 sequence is CASSLGLGRGNEQFF. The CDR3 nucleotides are TGTGCCAGCAGCTTGGGACTTGGGAGGGGCAATGAGCAGTTCTTC.

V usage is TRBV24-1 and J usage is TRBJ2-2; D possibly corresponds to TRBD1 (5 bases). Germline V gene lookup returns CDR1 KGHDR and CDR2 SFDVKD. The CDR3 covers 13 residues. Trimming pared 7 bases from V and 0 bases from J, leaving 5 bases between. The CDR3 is CATSRANTGELFF. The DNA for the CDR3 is TGTGCCACCAGCAGGGCGAACACCGGGGAGCTGTTTTTT.

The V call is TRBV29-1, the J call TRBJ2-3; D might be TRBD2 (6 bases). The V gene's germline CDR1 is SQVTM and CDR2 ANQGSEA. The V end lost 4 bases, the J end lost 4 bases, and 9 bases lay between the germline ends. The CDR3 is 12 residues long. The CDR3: CSVGSGADTQYF. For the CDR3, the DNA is TGCAGCGTTGGCTCGGGGGCAGATACGCAGTATTTT.

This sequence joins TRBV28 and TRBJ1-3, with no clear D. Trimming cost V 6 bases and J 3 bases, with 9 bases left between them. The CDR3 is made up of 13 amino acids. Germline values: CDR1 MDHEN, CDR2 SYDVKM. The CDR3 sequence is CASRSHGGNTIYF. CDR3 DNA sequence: TGTGCCAGCAGATCCCACGGTGGAAACACCATATATTTT. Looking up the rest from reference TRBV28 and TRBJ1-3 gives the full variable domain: DVKVTQSSRYLVKRTGEKVFLECVQDMDHENMFWYRQDPGLGLRLIYFSYDVKMKEKGDIPEGYSVSREKKERFSLILESASTNQTSMYLCASRSHGGNTIYFGEGSWLTVV.